This T cell receptor beta chain was sequenced in a study of blood T cell repertoires in COVID-19. About the research overall: PBMCs, B-cell-depleted T cells, or T cells provided the cDNA or gDNA that made up the material.

The CDR3 spans 14 residues. With 0 bases removed from V and 10 bases from J, the gap between germline ends came to 14 bases. Germline V gene sequence: CDR1 SGHTS, CDR2 YDEGEE. In the study's own analysis: Cell counts per sample came from amplifying reference gene primers. Here immunoSEQ multiplex PCR was the method, and the copy in TCRdb shows in-frame clones only, minus some. The DNA gave D and trimming, while V, J and clone size come from that table. In the table there are 70,000 to 95,000 clones, around 90% of which are singletons. The source material was peripheral blood. This clonotype was sampled from an older woman with acute or convalescent COVID-19. The chain links TRBV5-8 to TRBJ2-1; D may be TRBD1 (6 bases). Written as DNA, the CDR3 is TGTGCCAGCAGCTTGGGGCGTCAGGGGCTCGAGCAGTTCTTC. It specifies CASSLGRQGLEQFF.